The 18 T cell receptor beta chains given below trace back to one sample, sequenced in a study of OX40 agonist ivuxolimab in advanced cancers. Profiling relied on immunoSEQ multiplex PCR, and the TCRdb table lists in-frame clones only, not all of them. The sample consists of tens of thousands of clones, about 85% of them appearing once. The specimen comprised CD4+ or CD8+ T cells sorted from blood, sampled in a trial of the OX40 agonist ivuxolimab. The receptors stem from an adult with an advanced solid tumor such as melanoma, head and neck, liver or kidney cancer.

V usage is TRBV30 and J usage is TRBJ2-7, with no clear D. The CDR3 sequence is 11 residues long. Germline V CDR1 and CDR2: GTSNPN, SVGIG (reference sequence). V was pared by 3 bases and J by 2 bases, with 5 bases between. CDR3 in amino acids: CAWRLAYEQYF. The CDR3 DNA follows: TGTGCCTGGAGGTTAGCCTACGAGCAGTACTTC.

This rearrangement joins TRBV30 to TRBJ1-2; D possibly corresponds to TRBD1 (5 bases). CDR3 size: 14 residues. The V gene lost 1 base and the J gene lost 8 bases, with 17 bases spanning the gap. Germline V gene data show CDR1 as GTSNPN and CDR2 as SVGIG (reference sequence). DNA of the CDR3: TGTGCCTGGAGTGCGCGGACGCTCCAGGGCGGCTACACCTTC. Its translation is CAWSARTLQGGYTF.

J is TRBJ2-3 and V is TRBV13; perhaps TRBD1 as D (5 bases). The V gene lost 5 bases and the J gene lost 1 base, with 25 bases spanning the gap. This CDR3 has 19 residues. Germline CDR1 and CDR2: PRHDT and FYEKMQ (reference sequence). The CDR3: CASSHSPFPQGSGTDTQYF. The CDR3, as DNA: TGTGCCAGCAGCCACTCGCCCTTCCCTCAGGGTTCTGGCACAGATACGCAGTATTTT.

This clone has a single count. The J gene is TRBJ1-1, the V gene TRBV18, with TRBD1 identical over 10 bases. J was trimmed by 8 bases and V by 3 bases; bases with no gene match: 6. This CDR3 is 14 amino acids long. Germline-derived CDR1 and CDR2 are KGHSH and LQKENI. CDR3 in DNA: TGTGCCAGCTCACCCGGACAGGGGGGATCCGAAGCTTTCTTT. It is translated as CASSPGQGGSEAFF. The variable domain in full, completed from reference TRBV18 and TRBJ1-1, reads NAGVMQNPRHLVRRRGQEARLRCSPMKGHSHVYWYRQLPEEGLKFMVYLQKENIIDESGMPKERFSAEFPKEGPSILRIQQVVRGDSAAYFCASSPGQGGSEAFFGQGTRLTVV.

J is TRBJ2-3 and V is TRBV18; 9 bases are a match to TRBD2. V trimming: 1 base; J trimming: 3 bases; junction bases outside the gene matches: 8. Germline assignment: CDR1 KGHSH and CDR2 LQKENI. CDR3 length: 17 residues. The CDR3 DNA is TGTGCCAGCTCACCACTTGGGCTAGCGGGGCTAACAGATACGCAGTATTTT. This encodes CASSPLGLAGLTDTQYF.

The chain links TRBV11-2 to TRBJ1-3; D gene unclear. This CDR3 has 12 amino acids. With 2 bases removed from V and 11 bases from J, the gap between germline ends came to 10 bases. Germline loops: CDR1 SGHAT, CDR2 FQNNGV. CDR3: CASSLNIGSIYF. For the CDR3, the DNA is TGTGCCAGCAGCTTAAATATCGGGTCCATATATTTT. Based on the CDR3 plus reference TRBV11-2 and TRBJ1-3, the full variable domain is EAGVAQSPRYKIIEKRQSVAFWCNPISGHATLYWYQQILGQGPKLLIQFQNNGVVDDSQLPKDRFSAERLKGVDSTLKIQPAKLEDSAVYLCASSLNIGSIYFGEGSWLTVV.

CDR3 nucleotide sequence: TGCGCCAGCAGCTGGGGGGACTTAAACACTGAAGCTTTCTTT. Its protein product is CASSWGDLNTEAFF. The chain employs TRBV5-1 and TRBJ1-1; tentative D call: TRBD1 (5 bases). This CDR3 contains 14 residues. Trimming pared 3 bases from V and 2 bases from J, leaving 11 bases between. Per the germline V gene, CDR1 is SGHRS and CDR2 is YFSETQ.

The chain links TRBV9 to TRBJ2-1; 11 nucleotides line up with TRBD2. Trimming at V came to 1 base and at J to 7 bases, leaving 4 bases not matched to a gene. The germline gives CDR1 SGDLS, CDR2 YYNGEE. This CDR3 comprises 15 residues. The chain's CDR3 is CASSVISGGANEQFF. The DNA of the CDR3 is TGTGCCAGCAGCGTAATTAGCGGGGGGGCAAATGAGCAGTTCTTC.

This rearrangement joins TRBV10-3 to TRBJ1-2; D may be TRBD1 (6 bases). The V end was cut by 2 bases, the J end by 8 bases, with 18 bases between. The CDR3 loop spans 15 amino acids. Per germline, CDR1 ENHRY and CDR2 SYGVKD. The CDR3 DNA reads TGTGCCATCAGTGAGGGGATTCGAACAGGGACGGGCTACACCTTC. Its protein product is CAISEGIRTGTGYTF.

The gene calls are TRBV5-1 and TRBJ2-7; 7 bases fit TRBD2. J lost 9 bases, V lost 4 bases, and 19 bases had no gene match. The length of the CDR3 is 16 residues. Germline V gives CDR1 SGHRS, CDR2 YFSETQ. The CDR3 region is CASSTTQAGPGMGQYF. In nucleotides, the CDR3 is TGCGCCAGCAGCACAACCCAAGCGGGGCCGGGGATGGGGCAGTACTTC.

This clone was recorded only once. This chain uses TRBV5-5 with TRBJ1-5; 8 nucleotides align to TRBD1. V shed 4 bases and J 4 bases; nucleotides not matched to a gene: 4. CDR3 length: 14 amino acids. Germline-derived CDR1 and CDR2 are SGHKS and YYEKEE (reference sequence). The CDR3 protein is CASSEQGGNQPQHF. In DNA form, the CDR3 reads TGTGCCAGCAGCGAACAGGGGGGAAATCAGCCCCAGCATTTT.

The chain has TRBV6-5 and TRBJ2-1, with 12 bases identical to TRBD2. V lost 2 bases and J lost 6; bases outside the gene matches: 5. Germline lookup yields CDR1 MNHEY and CDR2 SVGAGI. This CDR3 contains 16 residues. The CDR3 loop reads CASSYLLAGGLNEQFF. The CDR3 coding sequence is TGTGCCAGCAGTTACCTACTAGCGGGGGGACTCAATGAGCAGTTCTTC.

In DNA, the CDR3 is TGTGCCAGCGAGGCGGGGGGGCCTAGAAGTCGGGAGCTGTTTTTT. This translates into CASEAGGPRSRELFF. The V call is TRBV2, the J call TRBJ2-2; 9 nucleotides align to TRBD2. V lost 8 bases and J lost 9; bases outside the gene matches: 13. CDR1 is SNHLY, CDR2 FYNNEI, per germline. The CDR3 runs 15 residues.

The chain uses TRBV11-1 and TRBJ1-2, with no clear D. The CDR3 runs to 14 residues. V dropped 5 bases and J dropped 2 bases, with 12 bases sitting between them. Looked up from germline, CDR1 is SGHAT and CDR2 is FQDESV (reference sequence). The CDR3 region has the DNA TGTGCCAGCAGCACTCCGCGGAACAACTATGGCTACACCTTC. Its translation: CASSTPRNNYGYTF.

This clone was seen only a few times. The chain joins TRBV6-5 to TRBJ2-7; D possibly matches TRBD1 or TRBD2 (5 bases each). Between the trimmed V and J ends, which lost 7 bases and 0 bases, there was a span of 13 bases. The germline V gene encodes CDR1 MNHEY and CDR2 SVGAGI. The CDR3 is 14 amino acids. The CDR3, as DNA: TGTGCCAGCAAACCGGGACCGAGCTCCTACGAGCAGTACTTC. It translates to CASKPGPSSYEQYF.

The chain is built from TRBV4-2 and TRBJ1-4; the match to TRBD1 covers 8 bases. J was trimmed by 7 bases and V by 4 bases; bases with no gene match: 23. This CDR3 has 20 amino acids. CDR1 and CDR2 (germline): LGHNA, YNFKEQ. The CDR3 region has the DNA TGTGCCAGCAGCCCGCTAGAAACCGGGACAGGCACCAAGAGGGGTGAAAAACTGTTTTTT. Its translation: CASSPLETGTGTKRGEKLFF.

The J gene is TRBJ1-2, the V gene TRBV18, with 9 bases that match TRBD1. V lost 3 bases and J lost 8; bases outside the gene matches: 10. Germline V gives CDR1 KGHSH, CDR2 LQKENI. The CDR3 loop spans 15 amino acids. CDR3 bases: TGTGCCAGCTCACCTGGACAGGGGTTATCGCGGGGCTACACCTTC. Amino acids: CASSPGQGLSRGYTF.

The chain joins TRBV6-1 to TRBJ1-2; possible D gene TRBD1, 5 bases. The CDR3 loop spans 14 amino acids. Trimming shortened V by 4 bases and J by 5 bases, and 14 bases separated the two germline ends. The germline V gene encodes CDR1 MNHNS and CDR2 SASEGT. The CDR3 loop reads CASSGTGTAYGYTF. The CDR3 DNA follows: TGTGCCAGCAGTGGCACCGGGACGGCATATGGCTACACCTTC.